The clone carrying this T cell receptor beta chain occurred a few times. Per the germline V gene, CDR1 is LNHDA and CDR2 is SQIVND (reference sequence). Trimming removed 4 bases from V and 3 bases from J, with 9 bases in between. The CDR3 is 13 residues long. The repertoire was sequenced with immunoSEQ multiplex PCR; TCRdb's copy has only in-frame clones and lacks some. The profile shows approximately 350,000 clones, 85% to 90% of them singletons. The data were taken from a study of blood T cell repertoires in COVID-19. About the research overall: Donors in the United States, Italy and Spain gave samples during acute or convalescent COVID-19. Nucleic acid was either cDNA or gDNA, and it came from T cells, B-cell-depleted T cells, or PBMCs.

The TCR originated in a woman aged 65 to 85 with COVID-19, enrolled during active disease. Sequenced input: peripheral blood. V usage is TRBV19 and J usage is TRBJ2-5; possible D gene TRBD2, 6 bases. As DNA, the CDR3 is TGTGCCAGTAGTACGGGGGTAAAAGAGACCCAGTACTTC. Translation gives CASSTGVKETQYF.